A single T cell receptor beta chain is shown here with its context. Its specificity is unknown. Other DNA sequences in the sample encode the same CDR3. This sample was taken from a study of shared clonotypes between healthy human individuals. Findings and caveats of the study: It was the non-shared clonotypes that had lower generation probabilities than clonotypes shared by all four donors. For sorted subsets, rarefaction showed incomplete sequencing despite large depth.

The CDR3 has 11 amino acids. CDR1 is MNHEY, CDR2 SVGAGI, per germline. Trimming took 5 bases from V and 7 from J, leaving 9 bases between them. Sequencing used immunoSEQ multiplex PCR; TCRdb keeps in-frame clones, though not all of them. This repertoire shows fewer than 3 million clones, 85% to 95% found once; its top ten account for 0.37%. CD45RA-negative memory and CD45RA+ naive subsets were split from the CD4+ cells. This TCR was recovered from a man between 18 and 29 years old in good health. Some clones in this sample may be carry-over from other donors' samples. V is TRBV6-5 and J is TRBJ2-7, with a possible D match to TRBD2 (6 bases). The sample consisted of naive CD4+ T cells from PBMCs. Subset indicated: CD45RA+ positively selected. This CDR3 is CASSLGGEQYF. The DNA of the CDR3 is TGTGCCAGCAGTCTGGGGGGTGAGCAGTACTTC.